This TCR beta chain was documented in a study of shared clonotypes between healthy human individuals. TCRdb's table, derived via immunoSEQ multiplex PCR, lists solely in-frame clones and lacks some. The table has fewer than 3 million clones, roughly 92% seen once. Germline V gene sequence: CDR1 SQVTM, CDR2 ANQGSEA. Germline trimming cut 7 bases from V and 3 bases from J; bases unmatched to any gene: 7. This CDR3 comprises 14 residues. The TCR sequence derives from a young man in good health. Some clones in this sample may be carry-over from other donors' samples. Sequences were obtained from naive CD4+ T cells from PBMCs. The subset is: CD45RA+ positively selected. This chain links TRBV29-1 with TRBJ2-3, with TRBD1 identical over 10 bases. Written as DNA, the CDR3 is TGCAGCGGAAAGGACAGGGGGAGGACAGATACGCAGTATTTT. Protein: CSGKDRGRTDTQYF.